The rows below give T cell receptor beta chains drawn from one sample of a study of T cell changes during pregnancy in multiple sclerosis. The method was immunoSEQ multiplex PCR; TCRdb's version includes in-frame clones alone and lacks a portion of them. The sample contains tens of thousands of clones, around 93% of which appear only once. This material consisted of CD8+ T cells from peripheral blood mononuclear cells, taken after pregnancy. These receptors all stem from a female donor with multiple sclerosis, enrolled in a pregnancy study. Each CDR3 is given with its conserved first and last residue. Fields, in order: J gene, D gene, V gene, clone size, CDR3 DNA, CDR3 protein. A D gene is named only where the DNA matches it firmly. Not every row has a clone size; where given, it reads once, few, many or a size class.

>TRBJ2-1|TRBD1|TRBV11-2|NA
TGTGCCAGCGGGGACAGGTTGGTATATCCCTACAATGAGCAGTTCTTC
CASGDRLVYPYNEQFF
>TRBJ1-4|NA|TRBV27|NA
TGTGCCAGCAGTTTCCAGGCTCCAGGGGCGACTAATGAAAAACTGTTTTTT
CASSFQAPGATNEKLFF
>TRBJ2-1|NA|TRBV29-1|NA
TGCAGCGTTACCCTAGACAGGAGCTCCTACAATGAGCAGTTCTTC
CSVTLDRSSYNEQFF
>TRBJ2-1|TRBD2|TRBV5-6|NA
TGTGCCAGCAGCTTGGAACTAGCGGGGGCCCGGGGTGAGCAGTTCTTC
CASSLELAGARGEQFF
>TRBJ2-3|NA|TRBV25-1|NA
TGTGCCAGCAGTGAATATCAGGGCTGGGCAGATACGCAGTATTTT
CASSEYQGWADTQYF
>TRBJ1-2|TRBD1|TRBV19|NA
TGTGCCAGCCGGAGGGGGGGCAGGGGGCGCGACTATGGCTACACCTTC
CASRRGGRGRDYGYTF
>TRBJ2-2|TRBD1|TRBV5-1|NA
TGCGCCAGCAGCAACCGGACAGGGTATGGGAACACCGGGGAGCTGTTTTTT
CASSNRTGYGNTGELFF
>TRBJ1-2|NA|TRBV27|NA
TGTGCCAGCAGGGACTTCGACAACTATGGCTACACCTTC
CASRDFDNYGYTF
>TRBJ2-1|NA|TRBV7-3|NA
TGTGCCAGCAGCCCGACGGTAGGGAGTTCCCACAATGAGCAGTTCTTC
CASSPTVGSSHNEQFF
>TRBJ2-1|NA|TRBV5-1|NA
TGCGCCAGCAGCTCTCTTTGGGCTTTCAATGAGCAGTTCTTC
CASSSLWAFNEQFF
>TRBJ1-5|NA|TRBV6-1|NA
TGTGCCAGCAGTGTGGGAATAGACAGGATTGGCAATCAGCCCCAGCATTTT
CASSVGIDRIGNQPQHF
>TRBJ2-5|NA|TRBV27|NA
TGTGCCAGCAGTGATCACAAAGAGACCCAGTACTTC
CASSDHKETQYF
>TRBJ2-7|NA|TRBV6-1|medium-sized
TGTGCCAGCAGCAGACAGTGGAAATCCTACGAGCAGTACTTC
CASSRQWKSYEQYF
>TRBJ2-1|NA|TRBV11-3|NA
TGTGCCAGCAGCTTGGGCGGGGAGGTTTCCTACAATGAGCAGTTCTTC
CASSLGGEVSYNEQFF
>TRBJ2-5|TRBD2|TRBV27|NA
TGTGCCAGCAGTCCAATGACTAGCGGGAGGGCCCTGGTAGGAGAGACCCAGTACTTC
CASSPMTSGRALVGETQYF
>TRBJ1-4|NA|TRBV5-5|NA
TGTGCCAGCAGCTTGGCAGGGGCTAGGGAAAAACTGTTTTTT
CASSLAGAREKLFF
>TRBJ1-4|NA|TRBV4-1|once
TGCGCCAGCAGCCCCTCTGTGGAGGTGAATGAAAAACTGTTTTTT
CASSPSVEVNEKLFF
>TRBJ2-7|NA|TRBV7-9|NA
TGTGCCAGCAGCTTCGAACAGCCCTACGAGCAGTACTTC
CASSFEQPYEQYF
>TRBJ2-3|TRBD2|TRBV27|NA
TGTGCCAGCAGTTTGGGGGGGAGGGATACGCAGTATTTT
CASSLGGRDTQYF
>TRBJ2-3|NA|TRBV25-1|NA
TGTGCCAGCAGTCCGTTACCCTCCAGGGGGGAAACAGATACGCAGTATTTT
CASSPLPSRGETDTQYF
>TRBJ2-7|TRBD1|TRBV28|NA
TGTGCCAGCAGAGTAACAGGGACAGGGGAGCAGTACTTC
CASRVTGTGEQYF
>TRBJ1-1|TRBD1|TRBV29-1|NA
TGCAGCGTTTATACAGGGGGCAACACTGAAGCTTTCTTT
CSVYTGGNTEAFF
>TRBJ2-7|TRBD1|TRBV28|NA
TGTGCCAGCAGGTCCGGGACAGAAGTTTACGAGCAGTACTTC
CASRSGTEVYEQYF
>TRBJ2-4|NA|TRBV29-1|once
TGCAGCGTTATTGCGCGGGAAAACATTCAGTACTTC
CSVIARENIQYF
>TRBJ2-1|NA|TRBV7-9|NA
TGTGCCAGCAGCTTAGTCAACTACAATGAGCAGTTCTTC
CASSLVNYNEQFF
>TRBJ2-3|TRBD2|TRBV5-8|NA
TGTGCCAGCAGCCCAGGGACTAGCGGGATCACAGATACGCAGTATTTT
CASSPGTSGITDTQYF
>TRBJ2-7|TRBD2|TRBV27|NA
TGTGCCAGCAGCTCCGGGACTAGCGGATCCTACGAGCAGTACTTC
CASSSGTSGSYEQYF
>TRBJ2-1|TRBD2|TRBV11-2|NA
TGTGCCAGCAGCTTAGTAGCGGGAGGGATATACAATGAGCAGTTCTTC
CASSLVAGGIYNEQFF
>TRBJ2-1|NA|TRBV27|NA
TGTGCCAGCAGGGTAAAAGCGGGCTACAATGAGCAGTTCTTC
CASRVKAGYNEQFF
>TRBJ2-1|NA|TRBV7-6|NA
TGTGCCAGCAGCGGGGGCCAGACGACATACAATGAGCAGTTCTTC
CASSGGQTTYNEQFF
>TRBJ2-2|TRBD1|TRBV6-5|NA
TGTGCCAGCAGTTTAGGACAGGGGGGGGCCGGGGAGCTGTTTTTT
CASSLGQGGAGELFF
>TRBJ2-7|NA|TRBV27|NA
TGTGCCAGCAGCGTGGGGAGCTCCTACGAGCAGTACTTC
CASSVGSSYEQYF
>TRBJ2-1|NA|TRBV6-6|NA
TGTGCCAGCAGTTACACAGATAATGAGCAGTTCTTC
CASSYTDNEQFF
>TRBJ2-2|NA|TRBV6-6|once
TGTGCCAGCAGTATGGACGGGAGCGCGAACACCGGGGAGCTGTTTTTT
CASSMDGSANTGELFF
>TRBJ2-5|TRBD2|TRBV6-6|NA
TGTGCCAGCAGTTGGACTAGCGGGGACCAAGAGACCCAGTACTTC
CASSWTSGDQETQYF
>TRBJ2-7|TRBD2|TRBV27|NA
TGTGCCAGCAGTTTGGGCGGGAGATTCTACGAGCAGTACTTC
CASSLGGRFYEQYF
>TRBJ2-7|TRBD2|TRBV4-1|NA
TGCGCCAGCAGCCAGATAGCGGGAGTATCCGAGCAGTACTTC
CASSQIAGVSEQYF
>TRBJ2-1|NA|TRBV7-9|NA
TGTGCCAGCAGCCCCCCAAGCGCCTACTCCTACAATGAGCAGTTCTTC
CASSPPSAYSYNEQFF
>TRBJ2-7|NA|TRBV4-1|NA
TGCGCCAGCAGCCAAGATAAAGGGGATGGGCACGAGCAGTACTTC
CASSQDKGDGHEQYF
>TRBJ2-3|NA|TRBV9|NA
TGTGCCAGCAGCGTAGTCCAGTCTAGCACAGATACGCAGTATTTT
CASSVVQSSTDTQYF
>TRBJ2-3|TRBD2|TRBV28|NA
TGTGCCAGCAGGAAACCGGGACTAGCGAGGGGTGCAGATACGCAGTATTTT
CASRKPGLARGADTQYF
>TRBJ2-1|NA|TRBV19|NA
TGTGCCAGTAGTATAGGAGGCGTTGATGAGCAGTTCTTC
CASSIGGVDEQFF
>TRBJ2-1|TRBD2|TRBV19|NA
TGTGCCAGTAGACTAGCGGGGGCGGATGAGCAGTTCTTC
CASRLAGADEQFF
>TRBJ1-4|NA|TRBV27|NA
TGTGCCAGCAGTTTATCCGGACTCCAGCGAACCGAAAAACTGTTTTTT
CASSLSGLQRTEKLFF
>TRBJ2-2|NA|TRBV10-1|NA
TGCGCCAGCAGTGAGTACAGGAACACCGGGGAGCTGTTTTTT
CASSEYRNTGELFF
>TRBJ1-2|NA|TRBV7-9|NA
TGTGCCAGCAGCCCTCCACTCTCGTCTAACTATGGCTACACCTTC
CASSPPLSSNYGYTF
>TRBJ1-1|NA|TRBV9|NA
TGTGCCAGCAGAGGGGCCTTCAACACTGAAGCTTTCTTT
CASRGAFNTEAFF
>TRBJ1-1|TRBD1|TRBV6-5|NA
TGTGCCACCCAGACAGGGAGAGACACTGAAGCTTTCTTT
CATQTGRDTEAFF
>TRBJ2-2|TRBD2|TRBV2|NA
TGTGCCCGGACTAGCGGGAGGGGGGAGCTGTTTTTT
CARTSGRGELFF
>TRBJ2-7|NA|TRBV9|NA
TGTGCCAGCAGCGTAGCGGCAGGCTCCTACGAGCAGTACTTC
CASSVAAGSYEQYF
>TRBJ2-1|NA|TRBV19|once
TGTGCCACCCAACCCAGGTTCTACAATGAGCAGTTCTTC
CATQPRFYNEQFF
>TRBJ1-2|NA|TRBV10-3|NA
TGTGCCATCAGGGTTGAGGGTTATGACTATGGCTACACCTTC
CAIRVEGYDYGYTF